These 23 T cell receptor beta chains were sequenced from one sample in a study of long-term antiretroviral therapy in people with HIV. The immunoSEQ assay was v3.0, run at survey level. The table came from immunoSEQ multiplex PCR; TCRdb's copy has only in-frame clones and leaves some out. The sample has 30,000 to 40,000 clones, around 82% seen once; the top ten hold 7.9%. The specimen comprised unsorted PBMCs, sampled 0.4 years before starting antiretroviral therapy. The receptor set was obtained from a man in his late teens or twenties with HIV.

CDR3 protein: CASSGGKNTEAFF. CDR3 in DNA: TGCGCCAGCAGTGGGGGTAAGAACACTGAAGCTTTCTTT. J is TRBJ1-1 and V is TRBV10-1; D remains ambiguous. The V gene lost 4 bases and the J gene lost 1 base, with 7 bases spanning the gap. Per the germline V gene, CDR1 is WNHNN and CDR2 is SYGVQD (reference sequence). This CDR3 has 13 residues.

The chain links TRBV30 to TRBJ2-5; D may be TRBD1 or TRBD2 (6 bases each). CDR1 GTSNPN and CDR2 SVGIG come from the germline V gene (reference sequence). This CDR3 is built from 13 residues. V lost 4 bases and J lost 2, with 11 bases in between. CDR3 coding DNA: TGTGCCTGGACGGGGGCAGATCAAGAGACCCAGTACTTC. It specifies CAWTGADQETQYF.

The genes are TRBV18 and TRBJ2-1, with D maybe TRBD2 (6 bases). From germline, CDR1 is KGHSH and CDR2 LQKENI. The CDR3 loop spans 14 amino acids. Deletions cut 4 bases from V and 7 bases from J, with 14 bases between. CDR3 DNA sequence: TGTGCCAGCTCACAGGACTACTTTCGTAATGAGCAGTTCTTC. As protein: CASSQDYFRNEQFF.

V gene TRBV6-5 combines with J gene TRBJ2-4; no reliable D call. The CDR3 has 14 residues. V dropped 0 bases and J dropped 7 bases, with 10 bases sitting between them. Looked up from germline, CDR1 is MNHEY and CDR2 is SVGAGI. The CDR3 reads CASSYSRPDNIQYF. As DNA, the CDR3 is TGTGCCAGCAGTTACTCGCGTCCCGACAACATTCAGTACTTC.

The rearrangement joins TRBV19 to TRBJ1-2; 7 nucleotides line up with TRBD1. The J segment lost 4 bases and the V segment lost 5 bases, leaving 13 bases of the junction unmatched. Germline-derived CDR1 and CDR2 are LNHDA and SQIVND (reference sequence). CDR3 length equals 16 residues. The CDR3 DNA reads TGTGCCAGTAGTCCCAGGGGGGGCAGGGATGCCTATGGCTACACCTTC. Its translation: CASSPRGGRDAYGYTF.

This sequence joins TRBV7-9 and TRBJ2-7; tentative D call: TRBD1 (6 bases). CDR3 length equals 15 residues. Germline assignment: CDR1 SEHNR and CDR2 FQNEAQ (reference sequence). V lost 4 bases, J lost 0 bases, and 13 bases lay in between. This chain's CDR3 is CASSSRTARSYEQYF. In nucleotides, the CDR3 is TGTGCCAGCAGCTCTAGGACAGCTCGCTCCTACGAGCAGTACTTC.

This clone was seen more than once but under ten times. V and J are TRBV30 and TRBJ1-5, with TRBD1 as a possible D gene (5 bases). The CDR3 runs to 14 residues. Germline CDR1 GTSNPN, CDR2 SVGIG (reference sequence). V lost 1 base and J 7 bases, leaving 14 bases between the germline ends. CDR3 in amino acids: CAWSGGLSVQPQHF. The CDR3 DNA is TGTGCCTGGAGTGGGGGGTTGAGTGTACAGCCCCAGCATTTT.

The chain combines TRBV6-6 with TRBJ2-5; 7 bases agree with TRBD1. Unmatched junction bases numbered 12, after V lost 6 bases and J lost 5 bases. The CDR3 totals 15 residues. Germline lookup yields CDR1 MNHNY and CDR2 SVGAGI (reference sequence). The CDR3 region has the DNA TGTGCCAGCAGCGCCGGGACAGTGGTTAGCGAGACCCAGTACTTC. Amino acids: CASSAGTVVSETQYF.

V gene TRBV12-2 combines with J gene TRBJ2-3; TRBD2, the table's D call, lacks a check against the DNA. TRBV12-2 is described as a pseudogene. The length of the CDR3 is 13 residues. Here the CDR3 reads CASRQTKTDTQYF. The CDR3 nucleotides read TGTGCAAGTCGCCAGACTAAGACAGATACGCAGTATTTT.

The CDR3 sequence is CASSLAGINYGYTF. For the CDR3, the DNA is TGTGCCAGCAGCTTGGCTGGGATTAACTATGGCTACACCTTC. V gene TRBV5-6 combines with J gene TRBJ1-2, with no clear D. The CDR3 covers 14 residues. Germline CDR1 reads SGHDT; CDR2 reads YYEEEE. The V and J ends lost 0 bases and 1 base respectively, with 7 bases between them.

This clone was observed once. CDR3 amino acids: CASSARQGATDTQYF. The CDR3 coding sequence is TGTGCCAGCAGCGCACGACAGGGGGCTACAGATACGCAGTATTTT. This sequence joins TRBV7-9 and TRBJ2-3, with 10 positions matching TRBD1. The CDR3 is 15 residues long. Germline CDR1 and CDR2: SEHNR and FQNEAQ (reference sequence). V lost 5 bases, J lost 3 bases, and 5 bases stayed unmatched. The whole variable domain, remainder taken from reference TRBV7-9 and TRBJ2-3, is DTGVSQNPRHKITKRGQNVTFRCDPISEHNRLYWYRQTLGQGPEFLTYFQNEAQLEKSRLLSDRFSAERPKGSFSTLEIQRTEQGDSAMYLCASSARQGATDTQYFGPGTRLTVL.

The chain joins TRBV2 to TRBJ1-2, with 7 bases fitting TRBD1. This CDR3 spans 13 amino acids. The germline V gene encodes CDR1 SNHLY and CDR2 FYNNEI. V was pared by 10 bases and J by 1 base, with 6 bases of the junction left unmatched. CDR3 sequence: CATKGQNNYGYTF. For the CDR3, the DNA is TGTGCCACCAAGGGACAGAATAACTATGGCTACACCTTC.

The rearrangement links TRBV27 to TRBJ1-5; D is possibly TRBD1 (5 bases). The CDR3 runs to 15 residues. Germline CDR1 and CDR2: MNHEY and SMNVEV (reference sequence). V was clipped by 0 bases and J by 9 bases, with 15 bases between them. CDR3 in amino acids: CASSLSVEGKSPQHF. The CDR3 bases are TGTGCCAGCAGTTTATCCGTGGAGGGGAAATCGCCCCAGCATTTT.

The chain employs TRBV6-1 and TRBJ1-2; D is ambiguous. The CDR3 runs 13 residues. With 7 bases removed from V and 3 bases from J, the gap between germline ends came to 12 bases. From germline, CDR1 is MNHNS and CDR2 SASEGT. The CDR3 sequence is CASTGTTDYGYTF. CDR3 nucleotides: TGTGCCAGCACCGGCACCACGGACTATGGCTACACCTTC.

This chain uses TRBV6-6 with TRBJ2-7; the match to TRBD1 covers 12 bases. From germline, CDR1 is MNHNY and CDR2 SVGAGI (reference sequence). The CDR3 is made up of 16 amino acids. With V trimmed by 7 bases and J by 7 bases, 14 bases remained unmatched. The CDR3: CASTLKPGQGAPEQYF. The CDR3 DNA follows: TGTGCCAGCACCCTAAAGCCGGGACAGGGGGCGCCGGAGCAGTACTTC.

CDR3 DNA: TGTGCCAGCAGCCCGACTAGTACCTACGAGCAGTACTTC. This codes for CASSPTSTYEQYF. The chain has TRBV7-9 and TRBJ2-7, with a possible D match to TRBD2 (6 bases). CDR1 is SEHNR, CDR2 FQNEAQ, per germline (reference sequence). The germline V and J ends were trimmed by 5 bases and 2 bases, with 10 bases remaining between them. The CDR3 is 13 amino acids.

V is TRBV5-4 and J is TRBJ2-5; possible D gene TRBD1, 6 bases. The germline V gene encodes CDR1 SGHNT and CDR2 YYREEE (reference sequence). The CDR3 totals 17 residues. V gave up 0 bases and J gave up 7 bases, with 22 bases separating them. Written as DNA, the CDR3 is TGTGCCAGCAGCTTGGAATCCCCCGCAACAGGGATGGGGACCCAGTACTTC. Translating it yields CASSLESPATGMGTQYF.

This clone was seen a few times. The chain couples TRBV7-3 to TRBJ1-1, with D unresolved. The ends were cut back, 4 bases at V and 3 bases at J, with 9 bases in the middle. The CDR3 extends over 13 amino acids. The V gene's germline CDR1 is SGHTA and CDR2 FQGTGA. CDR3 DNA: TGTGCCAGCAGCTCGGACGGGTACACTGAAGCTTTCTTT. It encodes CASSSDGYTEAFF.

This chain uses TRBV19 with TRBJ2-7; tentative D call: TRBD2 (5 bases). Trimming removed 3 bases from V and 5 bases from J, with 11 bases in between. Germline lookup yields CDR1 LNHDA and CDR2 SQIVND (reference sequence). The CDR3 is made up of 13 amino acids. CDR3 DNA sequence: TGTGCCAGTAGTATGGCCTACGGGGACGAGCAGTACTTC. Amino acids: CASSMAYGDEQYF.

Here the CDR3 reads CASSDIGPDSPLHF. As DNA, the CDR3 is TGCGCCAGCAGCGACATCGGGCCGGATTCACCCCTCCACTTT. The V and J genes are TRBV5-1 and TRBJ1-6; D unclear. In germline, CDR1 is SGHRS, CDR2 YFSETQ. Trimming pared 4 bases from V and 8 bases from J, leaving 13 bases between. The CDR3 length is 14 residues.

The table lists this clone with a count of one. V gene TRBV9 combines with J gene TRBJ1-2, with a tentative D call TRBD1 (6 bases). V lost 4 bases, J lost 8 bases, and 9 bases lay in between. The CDR3 contains 11 residues. Germline CDR1 is SGDLS and CDR2 is YYNGEE. The CDR3: CASSSGDGYTF. The DNA of the CDR3 is TGTGCCAGCAGCTCAGGGGACGGCTACACCTTC.

The V gene is TRBV4-3, the J gene TRBJ2-5; the D gene is possibly TRBD1 (5 bases). V shed 1 base and J shed 1 base, with 7 bases lying between them. The CDR3 loop spans 14 amino acids. The germline V gene has CDR1 LGHNA and CDR2 YSLEER. The CDR3 is CASSQGGSQETQYF. DNA of the CDR3: TGCGCCAGCAGCCAAGGGGGCAGCCAAGAGACCCAGTACTTC.

This clone appeared a few times. The chain links TRBV4-2 to TRBJ2-5; 14 bases are shared with TRBD2. The CDR3 length is 16 residues. V lost 4 bases to trimming and J lost 1 base; unmatched junction nucleotides: 2. Per the germline V gene, CDR1 is LGHNA and CDR2 is YNFKEQ. The chain's CDR3 is CASSRGLAGAQETQYF. The DNA of the CDR3 is TGTGCCAGCAGCCGGGGACTAGCGGGGGCCCAAGAGACCCAGTACTTC.